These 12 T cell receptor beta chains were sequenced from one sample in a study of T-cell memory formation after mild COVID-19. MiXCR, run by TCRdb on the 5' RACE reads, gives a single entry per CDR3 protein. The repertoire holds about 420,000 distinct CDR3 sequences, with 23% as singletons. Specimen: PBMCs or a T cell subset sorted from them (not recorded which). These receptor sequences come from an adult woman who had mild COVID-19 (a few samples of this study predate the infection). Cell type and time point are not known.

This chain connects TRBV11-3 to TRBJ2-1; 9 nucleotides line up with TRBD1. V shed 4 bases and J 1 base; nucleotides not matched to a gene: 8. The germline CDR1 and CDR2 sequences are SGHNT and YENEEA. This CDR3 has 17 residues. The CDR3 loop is CASSSGQGSSSYNEQFF. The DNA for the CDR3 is TGTGCCAGCAGCTCAGGACAGGGGTCGAGTTCCTACAATGAGCAGTTCTTC.

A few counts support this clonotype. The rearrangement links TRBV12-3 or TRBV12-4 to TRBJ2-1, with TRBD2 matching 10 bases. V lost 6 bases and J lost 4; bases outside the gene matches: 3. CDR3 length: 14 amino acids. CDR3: CASRGLAIYNEQFF. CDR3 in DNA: TGTGCCAGCAGGGGACTAGCGATTTACAATGAGCAGTTCTTC.

Here the CDR3 reads CASSLMGGGVYNEQFF. CDR3 nucleotides: TGTGCCAGCAGCTTAATGGGCGGGGGGGTCTACAATGAGCAGTTCTTC. This chain uses TRBV7-3 with TRBJ2-1; 9 bases agree with TRBD2. Trimming cost V 1 base and J 3 bases; bases outside gene matches: 4. CDR3 size: 16 residues. Germline V lookup: CDR1 SGHTA, CDR2 FQGTGA.

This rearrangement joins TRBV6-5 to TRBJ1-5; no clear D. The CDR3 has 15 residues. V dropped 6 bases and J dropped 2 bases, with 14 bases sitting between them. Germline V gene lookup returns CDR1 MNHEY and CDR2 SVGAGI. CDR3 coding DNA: TGTGCCAGCAGGTTGACACGTAAGGGCAATCAGCCCCAGCATTTT. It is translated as CASRLTRKGNQPQHF.

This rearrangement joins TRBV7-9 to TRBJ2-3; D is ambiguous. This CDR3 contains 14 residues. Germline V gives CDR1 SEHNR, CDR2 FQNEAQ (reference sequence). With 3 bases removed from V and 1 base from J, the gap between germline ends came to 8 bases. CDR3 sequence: CASSFLQGTDTQYF. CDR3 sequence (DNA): TGTGCCAGCAGCTTCCTCCAGGGCACAGATACGCAGTATTTT. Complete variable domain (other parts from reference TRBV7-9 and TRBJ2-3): DTGVSQNPRHKITKRGQNVTFRCDPISEHNRLYWYRQTLGQGPEFLTYFQNEAQLEKSRLLSDRFSAERPKGSFSTLEIQRTEQGDSAMYLCASSFLQGTDTQYFGPGTRLTVL.

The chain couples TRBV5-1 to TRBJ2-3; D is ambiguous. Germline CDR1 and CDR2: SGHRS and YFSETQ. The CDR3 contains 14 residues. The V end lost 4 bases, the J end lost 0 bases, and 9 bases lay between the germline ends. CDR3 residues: CASSNPASTDTQYF. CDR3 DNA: TGCGCCAGCAGCAACCCAGCTAGCACAGATACGCAGTATTTT.

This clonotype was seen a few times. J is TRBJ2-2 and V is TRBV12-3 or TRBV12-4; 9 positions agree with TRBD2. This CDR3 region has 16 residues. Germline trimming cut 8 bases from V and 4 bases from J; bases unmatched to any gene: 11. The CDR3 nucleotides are TGTGCCAGCTCCTTAATGCGGGGGGGCCGCACCGGGGAGCTGTTTTTT. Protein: CASSLMRGGRTGELFF.

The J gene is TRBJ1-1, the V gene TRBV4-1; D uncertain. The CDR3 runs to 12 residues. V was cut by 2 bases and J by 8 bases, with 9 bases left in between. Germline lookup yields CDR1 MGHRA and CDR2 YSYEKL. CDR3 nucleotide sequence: TGCGCCAGCAGCCAAAACCGACAAGAAGCTTTCTTT. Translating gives CASSQNRQEAFF.

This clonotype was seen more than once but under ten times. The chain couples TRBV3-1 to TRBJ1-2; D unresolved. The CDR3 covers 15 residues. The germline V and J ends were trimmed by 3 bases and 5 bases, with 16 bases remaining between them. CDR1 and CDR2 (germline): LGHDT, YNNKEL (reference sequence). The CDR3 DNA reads TGTGCCAGCAGCCACTACGTTAAGGCAACATATGGCTACACCTTC. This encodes CASSHYVKATYGYTF.

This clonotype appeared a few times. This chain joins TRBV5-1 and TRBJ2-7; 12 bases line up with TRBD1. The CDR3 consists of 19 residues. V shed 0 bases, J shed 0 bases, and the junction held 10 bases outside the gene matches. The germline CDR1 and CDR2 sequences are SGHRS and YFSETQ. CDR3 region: CASSLGHGTGGFISYEQYF. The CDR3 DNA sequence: TGCGCCAGCAGCTTGGGCCACGGGACAGGGGGCTTTATCTCCTACGAGCAGTACTTC.

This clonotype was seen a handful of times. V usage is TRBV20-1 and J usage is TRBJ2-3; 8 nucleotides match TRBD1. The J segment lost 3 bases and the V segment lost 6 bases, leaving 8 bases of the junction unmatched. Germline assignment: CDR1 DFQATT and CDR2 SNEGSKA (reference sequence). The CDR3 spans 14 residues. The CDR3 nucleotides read TGCAGTGCCCAACCGACAGGGGAAACAGATACGCAGTATTTT. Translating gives CSAQPTGETDTQYF.

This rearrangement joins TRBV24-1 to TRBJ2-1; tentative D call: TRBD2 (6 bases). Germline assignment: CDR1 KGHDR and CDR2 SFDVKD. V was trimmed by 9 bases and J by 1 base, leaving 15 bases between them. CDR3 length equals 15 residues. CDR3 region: CATGSWGGSYNEQFF. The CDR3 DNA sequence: TGTGCCACCGGCTCCTGGGGAGGATCCTACAATGAGCAGTTCTTC.